These 19 T cell receptor beta chains were sequenced from one sample in a study of blood T cell repertoires in COVID-19. Measured with immunoSEQ multiplex PCR; TCRdb has only the in-frame clones, and not every one. The sample lists more than 400,000 clones, 70% to 90% occurring once. The sequenced sample was peripheral blood. These receptor sequences come from a human donor in a cohort sampled during active COVID-19.

The sample holds one count of this clone. For the CDR3, the DNA is TGTGCCAGCAGCCAAGATCTCTCTTCCGGGACTACAAACAATGAGCAGTTCTTC. It is translated as CASSQDLSSGTTNNEQFF. The chain is built from TRBV3-1 (or the pseudogene TRBV3-2) and TRBJ2-1, with 7 bases fitting TRBD2. This CDR3 contains 18 residues. The V segment lost 0 bases and the J segment 5 bases; nucleotides outside the gene matches: 13. Germline CDR1 LGHDT, CDR2 YNNKEL (reference sequence).

The CDR3 sequence is CATSGGGFTGELFF. DNA of the CDR3: TGTGCCACCAGTGGCGGGGGCTTCACCGGGGAGCTGTTTTTT. The chain is built from TRBV24-1 and TRBJ2-2; possibly TRBD2 for D (7 bases). V was cut by 5 bases and J by 4 bases, with 10 bases left in between. Germline loops: CDR1 KGHDR, CDR2 SFDVKD. The CDR3 covers 14 residues.

This clone turned up a few times. V gene TRBV7-6 combines with J gene TRBJ1-1, with D possibly TRBD1 on 6 matching bases. Germline V gene sequence: CDR1 SGHVS, CDR2 FNYEAQ. This CDR3 is 13 amino acids long. Trimming pared 5 bases from V and 5 bases from J, leaving 12 bases between. The CDR3 DNA sequence: TGTGCCAGCAGCCTAGGGGGAGAAACTGAAGCTTTCTTT. Its translation is CASSLGGETEAFF.

The chain is built from TRBV6-5 and TRBJ2-7; TRBD2 matches at 8 bases. CDR3 length equals 13 residues. The V and J ends lost 7 bases and 6 bases, in that order; junction bases with no gene match: 8. Germline lookup yields CDR1 MNHEY and CDR2 SVGAGI. The CDR3 DNA is TGTGCCAGCAAGGTCGCGGGGGGCCCCGAGCAGTACTTC. Protein: CASKVAGGPEQYF.

As for this clone: Distinct nucleotide sequences in the sample also encode this CDR3. The V call is TRBV3-1 (or the pseudogene TRBV3-2), the J call TRBJ2-1, with unresolved D. V was shortened by 0 bases and J by 0 bases, with 6 bases between the two germline ends. Germline V lookup: CDR1 LGHDT, CDR2 YNNKEL (reference sequence). The length of the CDR3 is 15 residues. The CDR3 loop is CASSQDPSSYNEQFF. The CDR3 DNA is TGTGCCAGCAGCCAAGATCCTTCCTCCTACAATGAGCAGTTCTTC.

This chain uses TRBV19 with TRBJ2-2, with 9 bases identical to TRBD1. CDR3 length: 15 amino acids. V gave up 4 bases and J gave up 5 bases; unmatched junction bases: 5. CDR1 and CDR2 (germline): LNHDA, SQIVND (reference sequence). CDR3 bases: TGTGCCAGTAGTACGACAGGGGGGTATACCGGGGAGCTGTTTTTT. It codes for CASSTTGGYTGELFF.

This rearrangement joins TRBV7-3 to TRBJ2-5, with a tentative D call TRBD1 (6 bases). Looked up from germline, CDR1 is SGHTA and CDR2 is FQGTGA. There are 14 residues in the CDR3. The V end lost 5 bases, the J end lost 5 bases, and 15 bases lay between the germline ends. The CDR3 here is CASSRYERGETQYF. CDR3 bases: TGTGCCAGCAGCCGATACGAAAGGGGGGAGACCCAGTACTTC.

This clone was recorded once. The chain joins TRBV7-9 to TRBJ1-4; D is uncertain. This CDR3 has 16 residues. Trimming took 7 bases from V and 4 from J, leaving 19 bases between them. Germline values: CDR1 SEHNR, CDR2 FQNEAQ (reference sequence). The CDR3 region is CASTVARGINNEKLFF. CDR3 bases: TGTGCCAGCACAGTCGCCCGGGGAATAAATAATGAAAAACTGTTTTTT.

Comments on this clone: A much larger clone lies a single base off, so this may be a read error. In the same sample, other DNA sequences code for this CDR3. The chain couples TRBV7-8 to TRBJ1-6; D gene unclear. The CDR3 length is 14 residues. Looked up from germline, CDR1 is SGHVS and CDR2 is FQNEAQ. The CDR3 DNA reads as TGTGCCAGCAGCCTCGCGGGTGGTAATTCGCCCCTCCACTTT. As protein: CASSLAGGNSPLHF.

Points on this clone: A read error may produce the germline difference seen at one junction end. The chain combines TRBV6-1 with TRBJ1-3; D is ambiguous. This CDR3 is 18 amino acids long. Germline V gene sequence: CDR1 MNHNS, CDR2 SASEGT. In DNA, the CDR3 is TGTGCCAGCAGAGAAGAACCAAGACTGAAAACCTCTGGAAACACCATATATTTT. Translation gives CASREEPRLKTSGNTIYF.

DNA of the CDR3: TGTGCCAGCAGCTCACTACCCGGGGATACGCAGTATTTT. As protein: CASSSLPGDTQYF. The chain is built from TRBV7-3 and TRBJ2-3; D unclear. V dropped 4 bases and J dropped 6 bases, with 11 bases sitting between them. Per germline, CDR1 SGHTA and CDR2 FQGTGA. This CDR3 region has 13 residues.

This clone was seen only a few times. Other DNA sequences in the sample encode the same CDR3. The gene calls are TRBV6-5 and TRBJ2-7; 11 positions match TRBD2. V lost 2 bases to trimming and J lost 2 bases; unmatched junction nucleotides: 2. CDR1 MNHEY and CDR2 SVGAGI come from the germline V gene. The CDR3 is made up of 15 amino acids. Here the CDR3 DNA reads TGTGCCAGCAGTTACGGGACTAGCGGACCCTACGAGCAGTACTTC. The encoded protein is CASSYGTSGPYEQYF.

The J gene is TRBJ2-7, the V gene TRBV18; the D gene is possibly TRBD2 (5 bases). Germline V gives CDR1 KGHSH, CDR2 LQKENI. V shed 0 bases and J shed 2 bases, with 11 bases lying between them. There are 15 residues in the CDR3. The CDR3, as DNA: TGTGCCAGCTCACCACCGGGGATGGGAGCCTACGAGCAGTACTTC. Protein: CASSPPGMGAYEQYF.

A word on this clone: Other DNA sequences in the sample encode the same CDR3. The rearrangement links TRBV7-2 to TRBJ2-1, with 11 bases that match TRBD2. The V gene end was trimmed by 6 bases and the J gene end by 5 bases; junction bases not matched to a gene: 3. The CDR3 consists of 14 residues. The germline V gene encodes CDR1 SGHTA and CDR2 FQGNSA. In DNA form, the CDR3 reads TGTGCCAGCAGTCCGGGACTAGCGGACAATGAGCAGTTCTTC. Translated, it gives CASSPGLADNEQFF.

This clone was counted between two and nine times. This chain connects TRBV5-8 to TRBJ1-2; 9 bases map to TRBD1. The V gene's germline CDR1 is SGHTS and CDR2 YDEGEE. Trimming removed 0 bases from V and 4 bases from J; junction bases left unmatched: 7. This CDR3 contains 16 residues. CDR3 nucleotide sequence: TGTGCCAGCAGCTTGGCCGGGACAGGGATAGGCTATGGCTACACCTTC. Amino acid sequence: CASSLAGTGIGYGYTF.

A single count supports this clone. V and J are TRBV29-1 and TRBJ1-2, with TRBD1 matching over 7 bases. This CDR3 is built from 16 residues. V shed 5 bases, J shed 4 bases, and the junction held 16 bases outside the gene matches. The germline V gene has CDR1 SQVTM and CDR2 ANQGSEA. The DNA of the CDR3 is TGCAGCGTTTCGACAGGGCCAGCAATCAATCCCTATGGCTACACCTTC. This codes for CSVSTGPAINPYGYTF.

The J gene is TRBJ2-7, the V gene TRBV5-1; D is ambiguous. This CDR3 spans 17 amino acids. V was clipped by 5 bases and J by 0 bases, with 21 bases between them. Per germline, CDR1 SGHRS and CDR2 YFSETQ. This CDR3 is CASRQFVLGPSSYEQYF. Written as DNA, the CDR3 is TGCGCCAGCAGGCAATTCGTCTTGGGTCCTAGCTCCTACGAGCAGTACTTC.

This clone appeared a single time. The V gene is TRBV19, the J gene TRBJ1-5; 7 bases are a match to TRBD1. With V trimmed by 4 bases and J by 7 bases, 10 bases remained unmatched. Germline V lookup: CDR1 LNHDA, CDR2 SQIVND (reference sequence). This CDR3 has 15 amino acids. This CDR3 reads CASSTDRDGIQPQHF. CDR3 nucleotides: TGTGCCAGTAGTACCGACAGGGACGGAATCCAGCCCCAGCATTTT.

This clone was counted between two and nine times. V usage is TRBV5-1 and J usage is TRBJ1-1; maybe TRBD1 (5 bases). This CDR3 is built from 14 residues. V shed 0 bases and J shed 5 bases, with 11 bases lying between them. CDR1 is SGHRS and CDR2 is YFSETQ in the germline V gene. The CDR3 DNA is TGCGCCAGCAGCTTGGGACAGAGAGGTACTGAAGCTTTCTTT. Its translation is CASSLGQRGTEAFF.